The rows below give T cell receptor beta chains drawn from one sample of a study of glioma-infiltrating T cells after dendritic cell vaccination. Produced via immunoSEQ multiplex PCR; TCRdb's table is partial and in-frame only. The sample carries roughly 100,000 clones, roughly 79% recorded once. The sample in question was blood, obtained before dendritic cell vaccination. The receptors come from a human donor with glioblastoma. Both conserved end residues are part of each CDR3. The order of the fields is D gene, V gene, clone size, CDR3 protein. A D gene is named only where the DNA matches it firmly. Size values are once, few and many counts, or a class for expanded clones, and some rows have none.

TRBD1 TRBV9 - CASSPGRGDTEAFF
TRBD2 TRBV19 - CASSIAALAGGDTQYF
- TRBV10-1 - CASSESTANTEAFF
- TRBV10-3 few CAIITRVLTEAFF
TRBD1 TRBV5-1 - CASSRDRTGIQYF
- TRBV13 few CASSPEVWSYEQYF
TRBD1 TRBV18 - CASSPTGVQDLYGYTF
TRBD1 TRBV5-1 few CASSPGTGSAGELFF
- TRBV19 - CASSYQVGYEKLFF
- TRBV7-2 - CASSPGVREAFF
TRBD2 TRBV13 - CASSSSLGLAIDTQYF
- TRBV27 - CASSLSYEVRETQYF
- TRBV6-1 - CASSEALDYNEQFF
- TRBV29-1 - CSVELTLKIGGYTF
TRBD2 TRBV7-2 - CASSVSGTSTDTQYF
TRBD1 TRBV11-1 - CASSLSGTEHTGELFF
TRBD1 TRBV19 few CASSNRGQAGNTIYF
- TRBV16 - CASSQSGGPNTEAFF
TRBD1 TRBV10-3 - CAVRDRGGTYEQYF
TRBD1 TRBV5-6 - CASSPGTGVSYEQYF
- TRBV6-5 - CASSYSGGTGETQYF
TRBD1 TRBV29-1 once CSVGTGLGSPLHF
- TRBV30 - CAWSVGVRGNQPQHF
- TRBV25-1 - CASSDPGFFEAFF
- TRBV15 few CATSSAGFNEKLFF
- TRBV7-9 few CASSLVSVSTEAFF
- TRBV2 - CASSESYSNQPQHF
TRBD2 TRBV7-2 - CASSRTAGGPNEQYF
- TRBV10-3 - CAISGTGVTFRGSVNTEAFF
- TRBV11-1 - CASSPTDSSYGYTF
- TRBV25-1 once CASSVRGGGQETQYF
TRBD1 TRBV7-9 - CASSEGQGKQYF
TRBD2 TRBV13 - CASSFRGGASDEQYF
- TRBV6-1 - CASSAHILARRSYEQYF
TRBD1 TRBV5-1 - CASSSGTGMPMDTEAFF
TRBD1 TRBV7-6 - CASSFTILGQGTGELFF